These 10 T cell receptor beta chains were all obtained from the same sample, sequenced in a study of blood T cell repertoires in COVID-19. Sequenced by immunoSEQ multiplex PCR; TCRdb stores in-frame clones only, minus some. Here the sample spans hundreds of thousands of clones, 90% being singletons. The sequencing sample was made of peripheral blood. The receptors originated from a woman aged 18-29 years with acute or convalescent COVID-19.

Only one count was recorded for this clone. The chain couples TRBV21-1 to TRBJ1-6; the D call TRBD1 from the table was never checked on the DNA. TRBV21-1 is tagged as a pseudogene. This CDR3 comprises 14 residues. The CDR3 here is CASSTGQDRSPLHF. CDR3 in DNA: TGTGCCAGCAGCACCGGACAGGATCGTTCACCCCTCCACTTT.

CDR3 in amino acids: CASSQGASTNYGYTF. The CDR3 bases are TGTGCCAGCAGCCAAGGGGCAAGTACTAACTATGGCTACACCTTC. This chain links TRBV3-1 (or the pseudogene TRBV3-2) with TRBJ1-2; no reliable D call. The CDR3 totals 15 residues. The germline V and J ends were trimmed by 1 base and 0 bases, with 9 bases remaining between them. The germline gives CDR1 LGHDT, CDR2 YNNKEL (reference sequence).

This chain links TRBV6-2 or TRBV6-3 with TRBJ1-6, with D tentatively TRBD1 (6 bases). V lost 6 bases to trimming and J lost 10 bases, with 31 bases between them. Germline V gene sequence: CDR1 MNHEY, CDR2 SVGEGT. There are 19 residues in the CDR3. Written as DNA, the CDR3 is TGTGCCAGCAGCCCCACGGTGGGACAAAAGTTCCACAAGGAATCACCCCTCCACTTT. Residues: CASSPTVGQKFHKESPLHF.

This sequence joins TRBV18 and TRBJ1-2; D unresolved. CDR3 size: 11 residues. Germline lookup yields CDR1 KGHSH and CDR2 LQKENI. V lost 3 bases, J lost 4 bases, and 3 bases lay in between. The CDR3 loop is CASSPSYGYTF. CDR3 sequence (DNA): TGTGCCAGCTCACCGAGCTATGGCTACACCTTC.

This clone was counted a few times. V usage is TRBV7-9 and J usage is TRBJ2-3, with TRBD2 matching over 14 bases. Germline V gene data show CDR1 as SEHNR and CDR2 as FQNEAQ (reference sequence). Losses at the gene ends were 0 bases for V and 2 bases for J; bases not matched to a gene: 7. This CDR3 is 19 amino acids long. The CDR3 loop reads CASSLAAGLAGAFTDTQYF. DNA for the CDR3: TGTGCCAGCAGCTTAGCCGCGGGACTAGCGGGGGCCTTCACAGATACGCAGTATTTT.

This chain connects TRBV6-4 to TRBJ2-7; perhaps TRBD1 as D (5 bases). In germline, CDR1 is MRHNA, CDR2 SNTAGT. CDR3 length: 15 residues. Trimming cost V 4 bases and J 6 bases, with 19 bases left between them. In DNA, the CDR3 is TGTGCCAGCAGTGCCCAGGGTCTACGGGTAGGCGAGCAGTACTTC. It yields the protein CASSAQGLRVGEQYF.

The V and J genes are TRBV30 and TRBJ2-7; D perhaps matches TRBD2 (5 bases). This CDR3 has 12 residues. The germline gives CDR1 GTSNPN, CDR2 SVGIG (reference sequence). The V and J ends lost 5 bases and 5 bases respectively, with 13 bases between them. The CDR3 region is CAWAEGRDEQYF. The CDR3 DNA follows: TGTGCCTGGGCCGAGGGTAGGGACGAGCAGTACTTC. The variable domain in full, completed from reference TRBV30 and TRBJ2-7, reads SQTIHQWPATLVQPVGSPLSLECTVEGTSNPNLYWYRQAAGRGLQLLFYSVGIGQISSEVPQNLSASRPQDRQFILSSKKLLLSDSGFYLCAWAEGRDEQYFGPGTRLTVT.

The J gene is TRBJ1-6, the V gene TRBV15; tentative D call: TRBD1 (6 bases). CDR3 size: 15 residues. V lost 5 bases to trimming and J lost 9 bases, with 17 bases between them. Germline loops: CDR1 LNHNV, CDR2 YYDKDF (reference sequence). This chain's CDR3 is CATSGRGGVPSPLHF. The DNA of the CDR3 is TGTGCCACCAGCGGGAGGGGGGGGGTCCCTTCACCCCTCCACTTT. Supplemented by reference TRBV15 and TRBJ1-6, the full variable domain reads DAMVIQNPRYQVTQFGKPVTLSCSQTLNHNVMYWYQQKSSQAPKLLFHYYDKDFNNEADTPDNFQSRRPNTSFCFLDIRSPGLGDTAMYLCATSGRGGVPSPLHFGNGTRLTVT.

The rearrangement joins TRBV27 to TRBJ1-2; no firm D call. The CDR3 sequence is 13 residues long. The ends were cut back, 7 bases at V and 1 base at J, with 10 bases in the middle. Germline assignment: CDR1 MNHEY and CDR2 SMNVEV (reference sequence). The CDR3 reads CASTTEGNYGYTF. The CDR3 DNA is TGTGCCAGCACGACCGAGGGTAACTATGGCTACACCTTC.

This chain links TRBV30 with TRBJ1-5; D unclear. Trimming removed 1 base from V and 3 bases from J, with 7 bases in between. Germline V CDR1 and CDR2: GTSNPN, SVGIG (reference sequence). The CDR3 has 13 residues. The CDR3 loop is CAWSAEDNQPQHF. Written as DNA, the CDR3 is TGTGCCTGGAGTGCCGAGGACAATCAGCCCCAGCATTTT.